These 22 T cell receptor beta chains came from one sample sequenced in a study of T cell repertoires in cytomegalovirus infection (dated by TCRdb to the late 2010s). Instrument on record: Illumina HiSeq 1500. The public reads were reprocessed in TCRdb via fastp at Q25 and MiXCR, keeping in-frame beta chains. Here each entry gathers all rows of one CDR3 protein and keeps the most common genes and DNA. The sample contains under 800,000 distinct CDR3 sequences, more than 20% of them found a single time. The top ten hold under 8.5% of the sample. Sequenced sample: CD8+ T cells from PBMCs. Source of these receptors: a human donor in good health (CMV status not recorded). Some clones in this sample may be carry-over from other donors' samples.

The J gene is TRBJ1-1, the V gene TRBV4-1, with D unclear. Germline V gene sequence: CDR1 MGHRA, CDR2 YSYEKL. V lost 1 base to trimming and J lost 4 bases, with 19 bases between them. CDR3 length: 17 amino acids. In nucleotides, the CDR3 is TGCGCCAGCAGCCAAGTAGGCTTATCACTGACTGGCACTGAAGCTTTCTTT. Amino acid sequence: CASSQVGLSLTGTEAFF.

The chain couples TRBV11-2 to TRBJ2-5; TRBD2 matches 11 bases. V dropped 4 bases and J dropped 2; count of bases not matched to a gene: 12. From germline, CDR1 is SGHAT and CDR2 FQNNGV. The CDR3 is 18 residues long. Here the CDR3 reads CASSSGWLAGGWQETQYF. The CDR3 DNA follows: TGTGCCAGCAGCTCAGGTTGGCTAGCGGGGGGCTGGCAAGAGACCCAGTACTTC.

This clonotype has a handful of counts. This sequence joins TRBV20-1 and TRBJ1-6, with D possibly TRBD1 on 5 matching bases. This CDR3 spans 15 amino acids. Trimming shortened V by 6 bases and J by 7 bases, and 19 bases separated the two germline ends. CDR1 and CDR2 (germline): DFQATT, SNEGSKA (reference sequence). The CDR3 nucleotides are TGCAGTGCCGACCTATGGTACGGGACGAATTCACCCCTCCACTTT. This gives the protein CSADLWYGTNSPLHF.

This clonotype occurred many times. The genes are TRBV7-2 and TRBJ1-5; D call uncertain. Germline V gene sequence: CDR1 SGHTA, CDR2 FQGNSA. CDR3 length: 15 amino acids. Trimming left V 2 bases short and J 2 bases short, with 10 bases between. CDR3 nucleotide sequence: TGTGCCAGCAGCTTACTAGCCTGGGGCAATCAGCCCCAGCATTTT. Translation gives CASSLLAWGNQPQHF. Using reference TRBV7-2 and TRBJ1-5 for the parts outside the CDR3, the full variable domain is GAGVSQSPSNKVTEKGKDVELRCDPISGHTALYWYRQSLGQGLEFLIYFQGNSAPDKSGLPSDRFSAERTGGSVSTLTIQRTQQEDSAVYLCASSLLAWGNQPQHFGDGTRLSIL.

This clonotype has at least ten counts. The chain employs TRBV7-2 and TRBJ2-1; 10 bases match TRBD1. The CDR3 totals 16 residues. The V gene end was trimmed by 5 bases and the J gene end by 3 bases; junction bases not matched to a gene: 7. Germline V gene lookup returns CDR1 SGHTA and CDR2 FQGNSA. The DNA for the CDR3 is TGTGCCAGCAGCCTATTCCGGACAGGGGGCTACAATGAGCAGTTCTTC. It is translated as CASSLFRTGGYNEQFF.

The chain has TRBV3-1 and TRBJ2-2; D uncertain. The CDR3 is 14 residues long. With 4 bases removed from V and 6 bases from J, the gap between germline ends came to 12 bases. Germline CDR1 and CDR2: LGHDT and YNNKEL (reference sequence). CDR3 DNA sequence: TGTGCCAGCAGCCCTCCTCAACCTCCCGGGGAGCTGTTTTTT. Translation: CASSPPQPPGELFF.

This clonotype was detected many times. The gene calls are TRBV7-9 and TRBJ2-3; 9 positions match TRBD1. Per germline, CDR1 SEHNR and CDR2 FQNEAQ (reference sequence). The CDR3 totals 15 residues. J was trimmed by 4 bases and V by 11 bases; bases with no gene match: 13. In DNA, the CDR3 is TGTGCCTCTATCGCCCGGGACAGGGTGGCAGATACGCAGTATTTT. This gives the protein CASIARDRVADTQYF. The entire variable domain, with the rest obtained from reference TRBV7-9 and TRBJ2-3, is as follows: DTGVSQNPRHKITKRGQNVTFRCDPISEHNRLYWYRQTLGQGPEFLTYFQNEAQLEKSRLLSDRFSAERPKGSFSTLEIQRTEQGDSAMYLCASIARDRVADTQYFGPGTRLTVL.

This clonotype was picked up a small number of times. V and J are TRBV6-5 and TRBJ2-5, with TRBD2 matching 15 bases. The V and J ends lost 6 bases and 5 bases, in that order; junction bases with no gene match: 10. The CDR3 length is 17 residues. Germline V lookup: CDR1 MNHEY, CDR2 SVGAGI. CDR3 coding DNA: TGTGCCAGCAGCTTTCCGGGACTAGCGGGGGGTTACGAGACCCAGTACTTC. Residues: CASSFPGLAGGYETQYF.

This clonotype was recorded at least ten times. J is TRBJ2-7 and V is TRBV12-3 or TRBV12-4; 9 nucleotides line up with TRBD2. Losses at the gene ends were 3 bases for V and 1 base for J; bases not matched to a gene: 4. This CDR3 contains 15 residues. CDR3 in DNA: TGTGCCAGCAGTTTCCAGGGACTAGCTTCCTACGAGCAGTACTTC. It is translated as CASSFQGLASYEQYF.

This clonotype has ten or more counts. The chain links TRBV7-8 to TRBJ2-2; TRBD1 aligns across 7 bases. CDR3 length: 17 amino acids. The trim removed 1 base at V and 2 bases at J, leaving 7 bases unmatched. Germline-derived CDR1 and CDR2 are SGHVS and FQNEAQ. The CDR3 reads CASSLGDSSSNTGELFF. The CDR3 nucleotides read TGTGCCAGCAGCTTAGGGGACAGCTCCTCAAACACCGGGGAGCTGTTTTTT.

This clonotype was found many times. The rearrangement uses TRBV7-8 and TRBJ1-5; the D is unclear. CDR1 is SGHVS, CDR2 FQNEAQ, per germline. V lost 0 bases, J lost 3 bases, and 6 bases lay in between. The CDR3 contains 14 residues. As DNA, the CDR3 is TGTGCCAGCAGCTTAGCGGGTCCCAATCAGCCCCAGCATTTT. Translation: CASSLAGPNQPQHF.

The chain combines TRBV6-2 or TRBV6-3 with TRBJ1-2; D is unclear. Germline CDR1 MNHEY, CDR2 SVGEGT. Trimming cost V 0 bases and J 7 bases, with 18 bases left between them. The length of the CDR3 is 16 residues. This chain's CDR3 is CASSYSRVPRLRGYTF. The CDR3 region has the DNA TGTGCCAGCAGTTACTCGAGGGTTCCCCGACTGCGTGGCTACACCTTC.

This clonotype was seen a few times. The genes are TRBV4-1 and TRBJ2-1, with D tentatively TRBD2 (6 bases). The CDR3 is 16 amino acids. V lost 0 bases, J lost 7 bases, and 16 bases lay in between. Germline V gene data show CDR1 as MGHRA and CDR2 as YSYEKL. The CDR3: CASSQDLGGGTNEQFF. The CDR3 DNA reads TGCGCCAGCAGCCAAGATCTTGGTGGGGGGACGAATGAGCAGTTCTTC.

At least ten counts were recorded for this clonotype. The gene calls are TRBV28 and TRBJ2-2; D might be TRBD2 (5 bases). Trimming removed 3 bases from V and 5 bases from J, with 13 bases in between. Per the germline V gene, CDR1 is MDHEN and CDR2 is SYDVKM. There are 15 residues in the CDR3. As DNA, the CDR3 is TGTGCCAGCAGTTTCCAGTTCACGGGGACCGGGGAGCTGTTTTTT. This encodes CASSFQFTGTGELFF.

Comments on this clonotype: This sequence may be a read error, since a much larger clone differs from it by one base. The chain uses TRBV7-2 and TRBJ2-1, with D uncertain. CDR3 length: 12 residues. Germline CDR1 and CDR2: SGHTA and FQGNSA. The CDR3 spells CVSTGPYNEQFF. The CDR3, as DNA: TGTGTCTCAACCGGACCCTACAATGAGCAGTTCTTC.

This clonotype was counted at least ten times. J is TRBJ1-1 and V is TRBV7-6, with D uncertain. CDR1 is SGHVS and CDR2 is FNYEAQ in the germline V gene. The CDR3 runs to 15 residues. V dropped 5 bases and J dropped 1 base, with 14 bases sitting between them. The CDR3 region is CASSPETGRNTEAFF. CDR3 sequence (DNA): TGTGCCAGCAGCCCGGAGACGGGGAGGAACACTGAAGCTTTCTTT.

There are a few counts of this clonotype. The V and J genes are TRBV29-1 and TRBJ2-2; 10 bases map to TRBD2. CDR1 and CDR2 (germline): SQVTM, ANQGSEA. After removal of 0 bases from V and 7 bases from J, the junction contained 8 bases not matched to a gene. CDR3 length equals 16 residues. Here the CDR3 reads CSVEDGSGGADGELFF. The CDR3 bases are TGCAGCGTTGAAGATGGGAGCGGGGGGGCCGACGGGGAGCTGTTTTTT.

The chain uses TRBV9 and TRBJ2-3, with 7 nucleotides matching TRBD1. After removal of 4 bases from V and 5 bases from J, the junction contained 10 bases not matched to a gene. There are 15 residues in the CDR3. In germline, CDR1 is SGDLS, CDR2 YYNGEE. Here the CDR3 reads CASSSGKGAGDTQYF. The CDR3 DNA sequence: TGTGCCAGCAGCTCAGGGAAGGGGGCAGGAGATACGCAGTATTTT. The entire variable domain, with the rest obtained from reference TRBV9 and TRBJ2-3, is as follows: DSGVTQTPKHLITATGQRVTLRCSPRSGDLSVYWYQQSLDQGLQFLIQYYNGEERAKGNILERFSAQQFPDLHSELNLSSLELGDSALYFCASSSGKGAGDTQYFGPGTRLTVL.

This clonotype was observed at least ten times. This chain joins TRBV6-2 or TRBV6-3 and TRBJ1-2; D is undetermined. CDR1 is MNHEY and CDR2 is SVGEGT in the germline V gene. The CDR3 is 15 residues long. V lost 7 bases and J 2 bases, leaving 17 bases between the germline ends. The DNA for the CDR3 is TGTGCCAGCATTATTACTCCCGCACGGAACTATGGCTACACCTTC. This sequence encodes CASIITPARNYGYTF.

The chain is built from TRBV14 and TRBJ1-2; D gene unclear. The CDR3 has 13 residues. Trimming pared 0 bases from V and 4 bases from J, leaving 6 bases between. In germline, CDR1 is SGHDN, CDR2 FVKESK. The CDR3 nucleotides read TGTGCCAGCAGCCAAGAAGCCACCTATGGCTACACCTTC. Residues: CASSQEATYGYTF.

This clonotype has more than one count but fewer than ten. The chain uses TRBV12-3 or TRBV12-4 and TRBJ1-5; 8 bases map to TRBD1. With 8 bases clipped from V and 6 bases from J, the junction kept 6 bases outside the gene matches. This CDR3 contains 13 residues. CDR3 amino acids: CASAGGGGQPQHF. CDR3 bases: TGTGCCAGCGCAGGGGGCGGCGGTCAGCCCCAGCATTTT.

The chain employs TRBV6-1 and TRBJ1-5; D is unclear. The CDR3 runs to 15 residues. Per the germline V gene, CDR1 is MNHNS and CDR2 is SASEGT. V gave up 8 bases and J gave up 1 base, with 15 bases separating them. The CDR3 region is CASAPAIVSNQPQHF. The CDR3 DNA follows: TGTGCCAGCGCCCCGGCGATAGTCAGCAATCAGCCCCAGCATTTT.